This TCR beta chain stems from a study of blood T cell repertoires in COVID-19. At the level of the study: Samples taken during acute and convalescent COVID-19 were collected in the United States, Italy and Spain.

The V end was cut by 7 bases, the J end by 1 base, with 7 bases between. The CDR3 runs 12 residues. Only in-frame clones appear in the TCRdb table, and some are missing; sequencing was by immunoSEQ multiplex PCR. The sample records about 83,000 clones, 86% being singletons. Sequencing was performed on peripheral blood. This clonotype originated in a woman of 80 years or more in a cohort sampled during active or convalescent COVID-19. The chain links TRBV12-3 or TRBV12-4 to TRBJ1-2; D is unclear. The CDR3 region has the DNA TGTGCCAGCACCTATAATAACTATGGCTACACCTTC. It is translated as CASTYNNYGYTF.